The clone carrying this T cell receptor beta chain turned up a few times. Its antigen is still unknown. An even split of each subset's genomic DNA across several immunoSEQ plates was performed. An approximately 220 ng quantity of DNA, 29,000 or so T cell genomes, went into the sorted-subset replicate PCRs. Some clones are missing from TCRdb's copy, which holds only in-frame ones; the method was immunoSEQ multiplex PCR. The table lists 550,000 to 800,000 clones, approximately 74% of them singletons. Germline CDR1 SGHVS, CDR2 FNYEAQ. The length of the CDR3 is 15 residues. V lost 3 bases to trimming and J lost 0 bases, with 9 bases between them. This sample was included in a study of shared clonotypes between healthy human individuals. Study-wide points: Clonotypes shared by all four sorted-subset donors had higher generation probabilities than non-shared clonotypes. Researchers sampled only blood; tissue repertoires likely differ.

The V and J genes are TRBV7-6 and TRBJ2-1, with D tentatively TRBD1 (5 bases). Input material: memory CD4+ T cells sorted from blood. Subset specified: CD45RA-negative fraction. The TCR originated in a young woman in good health. The CDR3 bases are TGTGCCAGCAGCTTGTCAGGGCTCTCCTACAATGAGCAGTTCTTC. It specifies CASSLSGLSYNEQFF.